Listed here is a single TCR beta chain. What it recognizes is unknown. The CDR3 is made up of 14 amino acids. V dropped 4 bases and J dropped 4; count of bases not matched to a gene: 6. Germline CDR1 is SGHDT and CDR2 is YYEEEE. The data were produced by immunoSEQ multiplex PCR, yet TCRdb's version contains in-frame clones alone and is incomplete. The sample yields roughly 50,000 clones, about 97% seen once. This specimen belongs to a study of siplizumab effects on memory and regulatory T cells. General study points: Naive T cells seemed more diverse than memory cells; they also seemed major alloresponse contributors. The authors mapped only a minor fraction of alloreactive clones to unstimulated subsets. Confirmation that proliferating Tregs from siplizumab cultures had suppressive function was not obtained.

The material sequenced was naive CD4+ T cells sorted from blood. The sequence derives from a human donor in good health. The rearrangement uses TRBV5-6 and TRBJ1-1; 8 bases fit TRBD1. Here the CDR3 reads CASSIRGQGTEAFF. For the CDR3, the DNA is TGTGCCAGCAGCATCCGAGGACAGGGCACTGAAGCTTTCTTT.